This T cell receptor beta chain was obtained from a study of early T cells in non-severe SARS-CoV-2 infection. TCRdb analysed the 5' RACE reads with MiXCR anew, one entry per CDR3 protein. The table includes roughly 35,000 distinct CDR3 sequences, less than 5% detected once. There are many counts of this clonotype. The source material was whole blood. This sequence was found in an adult who was a healthcare worker with PCR-confirmed SARS-CoV-2 infection or an uninfected control (not recorded which).

The CDR3 DNA reads as TGTGCCAGTATTGAGCGCCATACAGATACGCAGTATTTT. Protein: CASIERHTDTQYF. V gene TRBV19 combines with J gene TRBJ2-3; D uncertain. Trimming shortened V by 7 bases and J by 3 bases, and 11 bases separated the two germline ends. Per the germline V gene, CDR1 is LNHDA and CDR2 is SQIVND (reference sequence). The CDR3 length is 13 residues.